This TCR beta chain derives from a study of T-cell memory formation after mild COVID-19. Trimming left V 5 bases short and J 2 bases short, with 12 bases between. Germline-derived CDR1 and CDR2 are LGHDT and YNNKEL (reference sequence). CDR3 size: 14 residues. MiXCR, applied by TCRdb to the 5' RACE reads, yields one record per CDR3 protein. The data hold around 300,000 distinct CDR3 sequences, with approximately 13% observed a single time. This sequence joins TRBV3-1 and TRBJ2-5, with D perhaps assigned TRBD1 or TRBD2 (5 bases each). This clonotype was obtained from a man younger than 35 who had mild COVID-19 (a few samples of this study predate the infection). Cell type and time point are not known. Sequencing was carried out using PBMCs or a T cell subset sorted from them (not recorded which). CDR3 residues: CASSALGAQETQYF. The CDR3 DNA reads as TGTGCCAGCAGCGCACTAGGGGCACAAGAGACCCAGTACTTC.